The rows below give T cell receptor beta chains drawn from one sample of a study of cytomegalovirus exposure and HLA in healthy donors. Profiled with immunoSEQ multiplex PCR; TCRdb holds only in-frame clones, not every one. Among hundreds of thousands of clones listed, approximately 81% were seen once. Source material: PBMCs. The receptors stem from a man aged 25-40 years in good health and CMV-seronegative. The CDR3 runs from the conserved cysteine through the conserved F or W. D genes are given only for firm matches. Some rows mark clone size as missing; the rest say once, few, many or name a class of expanded clone.

D gene	clone size	V gene	J gene	CDR3 protein	CDR3 DNA
TRBD1	-	TRBV9	TRBJ1-5	CASSAGTGMSQPQHF	TGTGCCAGCAGCGCAGGGACAGGTATGAGTCAGCCCCAGCATTTT
TRBD2	-	TRBV15	TRBJ2-4	CATSRAGGTNIQYF	TGTGCCACCAGCAGAGCGGGGGGGACAAACATTCAGTACTTC
TRBD1	-	TRBV11-2	TRBJ1-1	CASSPNRDRKAFF	TGTGCCAGCAGCCCCAACCGGGACAGGAAAGCTTTCTTT
-	-	TRBV10-3	TRBJ2-6	CAISFLSPREASVLTF	TGTGCCATCAGCTTCCTATCTCCCAGGGAGGCCAGCGTCCTGACTTTC
-	few	TRBV5-6	TRBJ2-7	CASSLVSRGGGKQYF	TGTGCCAGCAGCTTGGTATCCCGAGGGGGTGGGAAGCAGTACTTC
-	-	TRBV27	TRBJ2-7	CASRPLTRAYEQYF	TGTGCCAGCAGACCGCTCACCAGAGCGTACGAGCAGTACTTC
-	once	TRBV28	TRBJ1-5	CATYVRPTGPNQPQHF	TGTGCCACCTACGTCAGGCCGACAGGCCCCAATCAGCCCCAGCATTTT
-	-	TRBV14	TRBJ2-5	CASSSGLEETQYF	TGTGCCAGCAGCTCGGGACTCGAAGAGACCCAGTACTTC
TRBD1	-	TRBV7-2	TRBJ1-6	CASSLAGQGAFRSPLHF	TGTGCCAGCAGCTTAGCAGGCCAGGGGGCATTCCGTTCACCCCTCCACTTT
-	-	TRBV19	TRBJ1-5	CASSGNRARRLNQPQHF	TGTGCCAGTAGTGGAAACAGGGCACGTCGCCTCAATCAGCCCCAGCATTTT
TRBD2	-	TRBV14	TRBJ2-3	CASSQDSFLAGATDTQYF	TGTGCCAGCAGCCAAGATTCTTTCCTAGCGGGAGCCACAGATACGCAGTATTTT
-	-	TRBV5-5	TRBJ2-7	CASREGGNYEQYF	TGTGCCAGCAGGGAGGGGGGGAACTACGAGCAGTACTTC
-	-	TRBV4-2	TRBJ2-5	CASSQEEGPSQETQYF	TGTGCCAGCAGCCAAGAGGAGGGGCCGTCGCAAGAGACCCAGTACTTC
TRBD1	-	TRBV27	TRBJ2-7	CASSPEGWDRGYEQYF	TGTGCCAGCAGTCCGGAAGGGTGGGACAGGGGCTACGAGCAGTACTTC
-	-	TRBV6-1	TRBJ2-3	CASSEGRYRDTQYF	TGTGCCAGCAGTGAAGGCAGATATCGAGATACGCAGTATTTT
TRBD2	-	TRBV5-1	TRBJ2-2	CASSLLPASGGLRDTGELFF	TGCGCCAGCAGCTTGCTTCCGGCTAGCGGGGGCTTGAGGGACACCGGGGAGCTGTTTTTT
-	-	TRBV19	TRBJ1-1	CASTGLRGTEAFF	TGTGCCAGTACGGGTCTTCGGGGCACTGAAGCTTTCTTT
-	-	TRBV6-5	TRBJ2-2	CASSYAGFTGELFF	TGTGCCAGCAGTTACGCCGGGTTCACCGGGGAGCTGTTTTTT
-	-	TRBV4-2	TRBJ1-2	CASSQDARQSNGYTF	TGTGCCAGCAGCCAAGACGCCAGGCAGTCTAATGGCTACACCTTC
TRBD2	-	TRBV6-5	TRBJ2-1	CASRSSGGAANEQFF	TGTGCCAGCAGAAGCAGCGGGGGGGCCGCGAATGAGCAGTTCTTC
TRBD2	once	TRBV9	TRBJ2-2	CASSVGTSGGLLTGELFF	TGTGCCAGCAGCGTTGGGACTAGCGGGGGGTTGTTAACCGGGGAGCTGTTTTTT
-	-	TRBV10-2	TRBJ2-7	CASSLRGVGSYEQYF	TGCGCCAGCAGTCTCAGGGGAGTCGGATCCTACGAGCAGTACTTC
TRBD2	-	TRBV5-1	TRBJ2-7	CASSLAGSSYEQYF	TGCGCCAGCAGCTTAGCGGGGAGCTCCTACGAGCAGTACTTC
TRBD2	once	TRBV7-3	TRBJ2-1	CASSPGRPLAGGQDEQFF	TGTGCCAGCAGCCCCGGCCGTCCCCTAGCGGGGGGGCAGGATGAGCAGTTCTTC
-	-	TRBV6-6	TRBJ2-6	CASRGTGLGASVLTF	TGTGCCAGCAGGGGCACAGGGCTTGGGGCCAGCGTCCTGACTTTC
TRBD2	-	TRBV6-5	TRBJ2-1	CASIATGLAVSEQFF	TGTGCCAGCATCGCAACGGGGCTAGCGGTAAGTGAGCAGTTCTTC
-	-	TRBV5-5	TRBJ2-5	CASSLGELRETQYF	TGTGCCAGCAGCTTGGGAGAGCTTCGGGAGACCCAGTACTTC
-	-	TRBV6-5	TRBJ1-2	CASSERTANYGYTF	TGTGCCAGCAGTGAGAGGACAGCCAACTATGGCTACACCTTC